This T cell receptor (beta chain) derives from a study of sequential checkpoint blockade in melanoma. For the study at large: Patients were randomized 1:1 to nivolumab-then-ipilimumab or ipilimumab-then-nivolumab first-line. Each arm's sequence ended with maintenance nivolumab.

Treatment given: randomized to nivolumab then ipilimumab (arm A) or the reverse (arm B). None of the patients previously received DNA-damaging chemotherapy. Sorted cells were live CD3+CD8+, lacking CD19 and CD56, from PBMCs. The CDR3 loop spans 15 amino acids. Germline CDR1 SGHNT, CDR2 YYREEE (reference sequence). Trimming cost V 5 bases and J 9 bases; bases outside gene matches: 10. TCRdb's table, derived via immunoSEQ multiplex PCR, lists solely in-frame clones and lacks some. The table has approximately 5,700 clones, 87% seen once. The sample in question was CD8+ T cells sorted from blood (inferred from file names), obtained from a patient given nivolumab and ipilimumab in sequence. V and J are TRBV5-4 and TRBJ2-1; TRBD2 aligns across 11 bases. This receptor was identified in a human donor with melanoma. The CDR3 reads CASSPLAGGFGEQFF. The DNA for the CDR3 is TGTGCCAGCAGTCCCCTAGCGGGAGGCTTTGGTGAGCAGTTCTTC.